This is a list of T cell receptor beta chains from one sample in a study of T cell responses to AZD1222 COVID-19 vaccine. The assay was immunoSEQ multiplex PCR, and TCRdb's table has in-frame clones only and misses some. In the table there are some 120,000 clones, over 75% of which are singletons. Here the sequenced sample was peripheral blood, taken on day 0 of AZD1222 vaccination. Receptor source: an adult in good health. CDR3s include the opening cysteine and the closing phenylalanine or tryptophan. D genes are given only for firm matches. Clone size, where shown, is once, few, many, or a class for clones that have expanded.

d_call: .
v_call: TRBV7-9
j_call: TRBJ1-2
clone_size: .
cdr3_aa: CASSLGESKYGYTF
cdr3_nt: TGTGCCAGCAGCTTGGGAGAGTCCAAATATGGCTACACCTTC

d_call: .
v_call: TRBV14
j_call: TRBJ1-1
clone_size: once
cdr3_aa: CASSQISRTEAFF
cdr3_nt: TGTGCCAGCAGTCAAATATCGAGGACTGAAGCTTTCTTT

d_call: .
v_call: TRBV7-2
j_call: TRBJ2-2
clone_size: .
cdr3_aa: CASSLEPTGELFF
cdr3_nt: TGTGCCAGCAGCTTAGAACCGACCGGGGAGCTGTTTTTT

d_call: .
v_call: TRBV11-2
j_call: TRBJ1-2
clone_size: once
cdr3_aa: CASSLTGNEGYTF
cdr3_nt: TGTGCCAGCAGCTTGACCGGGAATGAGGGCTACACCTTC

d_call: TRBD1
v_call: TRBV29-1
j_call: TRBJ2-7
clone_size: few
cdr3_aa: CSVLGQGAREQYF
cdr3_nt: TGCAGCGTATTGGGACAGGGGGCGCGAGAGCAGTACTTC

d_call: .
v_call: TRBV4-1
j_call: TRBJ2-7
clone_size: .
cdr3_aa: CASSQLWPLPREQYF
cdr3_nt: TGCGCCAGCAGCCAACTTTGGCCGCTCCCCCGCGAGCAGTACTTC

d_call: TRBD1
v_call: TRBV29-1
j_call: TRBJ2-7
clone_size: few
cdr3_aa: CSVEGTGDEQYF
cdr3_nt: TGCAGCGTTGAAGGGACAGGGGACGAGCAGTACTTC

d_call: .
v_call: TRBV7-2
j_call: TRBJ1-4
clone_size: once
cdr3_aa: CASSRMLSNEKLFF
cdr3_nt: TGTGCCAGCAGCCGTATGCTTTCGAATGAAAAACTGTTTTTT

d_call: .
v_call: TRBV6-5
j_call: TRBJ2-2
clone_size: .
cdr3_aa: CASSLRLFLNTGELFF
cdr3_nt: TGTGCCAGCAGTTTACGTCTCTTTCTAAACACCGGGGAGCTGTTTTTT

d_call: .
v_call: TRBV14
j_call: TRBJ2-7
clone_size: .
cdr3_aa: CASGKGMGAREGTYEQYF
cdr3_nt: TGTGCCAGCGGAAAGGGAATGGGAGCGCGAGAAGGGACCTACGAGCAGTACTTC

d_call: .
v_call: TRBV6-5
j_call: TRBJ1-2
clone_size: .
cdr3_aa: CASSGAVDSGYTF
cdr3_nt: TGTGCCAGCAGCGGAGCCGTGGACAGTGGCTACACCTTC

d_call: .
v_call: TRBV3-1/TRBV3-2
j_call: TRBJ1-5
clone_size: .
cdr3_aa: CASSQGRNSNQPQHF
cdr3_nt: TGTGCCAGCAGCCAAGGACGGAATAGCAATCAGCCCCAGCATTTT

d_call: .
v_call: TRBV11-2
j_call: TRBJ2-7
clone_size: .
cdr3_aa: CASSPLTESTKQYF
cdr3_nt: TGTGCCAGCAGCCCCCTGACAGAATCTACGAAGCAGTACTTC

d_call: TRBD1
v_call: TRBV5-1
j_call: TRBJ1-3
clone_size: once
cdr3_aa: CASSFGLQGASGNTIYF
cdr3_nt: TGCGCCAGCAGCTTCGGTTTGCAGGGGGCGTCTGGAAACACCATATATTTT

d_call: .
v_call: TRBV14
j_call: TRBJ2-3
clone_size: .
cdr3_aa: CASSPLGQGGDTQYF
cdr3_nt: TGTGCCAGCAGCCCCTTGGGGCAGGGCGGAGATACGCAGTATTTT

d_call: .
v_call: TRBV6-1
j_call: TRBJ2-5
clone_size: .
cdr3_aa: CASSELQPQETQYF
cdr3_nt: TGTGCCAGCAGTGAACTACAGCCCCAAGAGACCCAGTACTTC

d_call: TRBD1
v_call: TRBV11-3
j_call: TRBJ1-1
clone_size: .
cdr3_aa: CASSLDRTNRGVFTEAFF
cdr3_nt: TGTGCCAGCAGCTTAGACCGGACTAACAGGGGGGTATTCACTGAAGCTTTCTTT

d_call: TRBD2
v_call: TRBV4-3
j_call: TRBJ2-3
clone_size: .
cdr3_aa: CASSQVPGSAGGTQYF
cdr3_nt: TGCGCCAGCAGCCAAGTCCCCGGATCAGCGGGAGGGACGCAGTATTTT

d_call: TRBD1
v_call: TRBV4-1
j_call: TRBJ2-7
clone_size: few
cdr3_aa: CASSQVVVGRGRREQYF
cdr3_nt: TGCGCCAGCAGCCAAGTAGTAGTAGGAAGGGGGCGACGCGAGCAGTACTTC

d_call: .
v_call: TRBV7-9
j_call: TRBJ1-3
clone_size: .
cdr3_aa: CASSLDVSGNTIYF
cdr3_nt: TGTGCCAGCAGCTTAGATGTCTCTGGAAACACCATATATTTT

d_call: .
v_call: TRBV27
j_call: TRBJ1-1
clone_size: .
cdr3_aa: CASSPTGSPRTEAFF
cdr3_nt: TGTGCCAGCAGTCCTACGGGATCGCCAAGAACTGAAGCTTTCTTT

d_call: TRBD1
v_call: TRBV15
j_call: TRBJ1-1
clone_size: .
cdr3_aa: CATSRRTGNTEAFF
cdr3_nt: TGTGCCACCAGCAGAAGGACAGGGAACACTGAAGCTTTCTTT